This TCR beta chain was observed in a study of shared clonotypes between healthy human individuals. Produced via immunoSEQ multiplex PCR; TCRdb's table is partial and in-frame only. The top ten clones hold around 0.33% of a sample with roughly 1.4 million clones, around 98.5% of them seen once. With 0 bases removed from V and 3 bases from J, the gap between germline ends came to 5 bases. This CDR3 region has 13 residues. The germline V gene has CDR1 SGDLS and CDR2 YYNGEE. On this clone: The same CDR3 can be traced to other DNA sequences in this sample.

This rearrangement joins TRBV9 to TRBJ2-3; TRBD2 is a possible D gene (5 bases). The source is a man aged 25-45 years in good health. Sequencing was carried out using naive CD4+ T cells sorted from blood. The subset: CD45RA+ positively selected. This CDR3 reads CASSVGGTDTQYF. CDR3 DNA sequence: TGTGCCAGCAGCGTAGGAGGGACAGATACGCAGTATTTT.